This entry lists 10 T cell receptor beta chains sequenced from one sample in a study of T cell repertoires in cytomegalovirus infection (dated by TCRdb to between 2019 and 2020). Antigen specificity for these receptors is unknown. Sequencer: Illumina HiSeq 1500. TCRdb trimmed public reads at Q25 via fastp, called clones via MiXCR and kept in-frame beta chains. One record per CDR3 amino acid sequence lists the most common genes and DNA. This sample has approximately 120,000 distinct CDR3 sequences in its table, and about 30% of those were observed once. Roughly 81% of the sample is in the top ten clones. The sample's treatment or condition label, decoded: in vitro stimulation with specific CMV peptide epitopes to enrich CMV-specific T cells. Here the sequenced sample was CD8+ T cells from cultured PBMCs, taken from culture after CMV antigen stimulation. Source of these receptors: a human donor in good health (CMV status not recorded). Some clones in this sample may be carry-over from other donors' samples.

This chain uses TRBV12-3 or TRBV12-4 with TRBJ1-5; 7 bases agree with TRBD1. The CDR3 covers 14 residues. The V gene end was trimmed by 6 bases and the J gene end by 3 bases; junction bases not matched to a gene: 5. The CDR3 nucleotides read TGTGCCAGCAGATCGACAGGGACCAATCAGCCCCAGCATTTT. As protein: CASRSTGTNQPQHF.

There are a few counts of this clonotype. The chain is built from TRBV19 and TRBJ2-6, with D hard to call. Germline V gene lookup returns CDR1 LNHDA and CDR2 SQIVND (reference sequence). The V gene lost 7 bases and the J gene lost 0 bases, with 10 bases spanning the gap. The CDR3 is 15 amino acids. The chain's CDR3 is CASTFAASGANVLTF. CDR3 coding DNA: TGTGCCAGTACCTTTGCAGCCTCTGGGGCCAACGTCCTGACTTTC.

V gene TRBV5-5 combines with J gene TRBJ1-1; the D gene is possibly TRBD1 (5 bases). This CDR3 comprises 17 residues. V lost 3 bases and J 1 base, leaving 19 bases between the germline ends. Germline V gene sequence: CDR1 SGHKS, CDR2 YYEKEE (reference sequence). The DNA of the CDR3 is TGTGCCAGCAGCTCGGACAACTCCTTGGTCGGGAACACTGAAGCTTTCTTT. Translation gives CASSSDNSLVGNTEAFF.

The chain recombines TRBV11-3 with TRBJ2-1; 7 bases map to TRBD2. The germline V gene encodes CDR1 SGHNT and CDR2 YENEEA. This CDR3 is built from 14 residues. With V trimmed by 1 base and J by 4 bases, 1 base remained unmatched. CDR3 sequence: CASSLASGYNEQFF. In DNA form, the CDR3 reads TGTGCCAGCAGCTTAGCTAGCGGTTACAATGAGCAGTTCTTC.

This chain uses TRBV10-3 with TRBJ1-3; a possible D gene is TRBD1 (5 bases). The CDR3 contains 15 residues. V was shortened by 3 bases and J by 2 bases, with 11 bases between the two germline ends. Germline assignment: CDR1 ENHRY and CDR2 SYGVKD. The CDR3 sequence is CAISEDPGAGNTIYF. In nucleotides, the CDR3 is TGTGCCATCAGTGAAGACCCGGGGGCTGGAAACACCATATATTTT.

The J gene is TRBJ2-3, the V gene TRBV20-1; D gene uncertain. The CDR3 length is 18 residues. The V gene's germline CDR1 is DFQATT and CDR2 SNEGSKA (reference sequence). V gave up 0 bases and J gave up 3 bases, with 22 bases separating them. The CDR3 nucleotides read TGCAGTGCTAGAGATCGCTTTTTAACTCCTCCCCTGACAGATACGCAGTATTTT. It codes for CSARDRFLTPPLTDTQYF.

The rearrangement uses TRBV7-6 and TRBJ2-1; a weak D match, TRBD2 (6 bases). The CDR3 totals 15 residues. Germline V gives CDR1 SGHVS, CDR2 FNYEAQ. The V gene lost 1 base and the J gene lost 4 bases, with 11 bases spanning the gap. The CDR3 DNA reads TGTGCCAGCAGCTTAGAAGCGGGTTTTTACAATGAGCAGTTCTTC. It translates to CASSLEAGFYNEQFF.

The sample holds many counts of this clonotype. The genes are TRBV11-3 and TRBJ2-1; D is undetermined. The CDR3 is 14 amino acids. V gave up 5 bases and J gave up 0 bases, with 8 bases separating them. The germline CDR1 and CDR2 sequences are SGHNT and YENEEA. CDR3 protein: CASSPQGSYNEQFF. The CDR3 DNA follows: TGTGCCAGCAGCCCCCAAGGCTCCTACAATGAGCAGTTCTTC.

The genes are TRBV9 and TRBJ2-3, with 9 bases that match TRBD2. The CDR3 runs to 16 residues. CDR1 and CDR2 from the germline V gene are SGDLS and YYNGEE. The V segment lost 0 bases and the J segment 1 base; nucleotides outside the gene matches: 3. The CDR3 reads CASSVEPSGGTDTQYF. The CDR3, as DNA: TGTGCCAGCAGCGTAGAGCCTAGCGGGGGCACAGATACGCAGTATTTT.

This clonotype was seen a handful of times. This rearrangement joins TRBV7-9 to TRBJ1-2, with no clear D. V was clipped by 2 bases and J by 4 bases, with 8 bases between them. The CDR3 contains 13 residues. CDR1 and CDR2 (germline): SEHNR, FQNEAQ (reference sequence). CDR3 in amino acids: CASSLNDLYGYTF. CDR3 DNA: TGTGCCAGCAGCTTAAACGACCTCTATGGCTACACCTTC.